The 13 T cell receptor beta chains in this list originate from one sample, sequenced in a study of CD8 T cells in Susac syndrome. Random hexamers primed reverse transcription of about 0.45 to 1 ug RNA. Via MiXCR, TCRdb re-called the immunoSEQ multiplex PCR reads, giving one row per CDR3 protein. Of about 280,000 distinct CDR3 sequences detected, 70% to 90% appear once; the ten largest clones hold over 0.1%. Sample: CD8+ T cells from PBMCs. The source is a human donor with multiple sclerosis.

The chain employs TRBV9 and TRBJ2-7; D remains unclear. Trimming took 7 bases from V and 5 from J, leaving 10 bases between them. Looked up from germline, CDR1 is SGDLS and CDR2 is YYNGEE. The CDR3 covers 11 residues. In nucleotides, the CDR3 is TGTGCCAGCGGTAAGGTGGACGAGCAGTACTTC. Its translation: CASGKVDEQYF.

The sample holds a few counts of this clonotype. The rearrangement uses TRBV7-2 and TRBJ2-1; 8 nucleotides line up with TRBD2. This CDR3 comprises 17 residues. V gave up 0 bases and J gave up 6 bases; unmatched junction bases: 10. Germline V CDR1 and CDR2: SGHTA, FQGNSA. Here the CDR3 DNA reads TGTGCCAGCAGCTTAGCTTTATCGGGAGGGCCACTCAATGAGCAGTTCTTC. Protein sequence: CASSLALSGGPLNEQFF. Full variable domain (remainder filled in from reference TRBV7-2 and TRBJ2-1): GAGVSQSPSNKVTEKGKDVELRCDPISGHTALYWYRQSLGQGLEFLIYFQGNSAPDKSGLPSDRFSAERTGGSVSTLTIQRTQQEDSAVYLCASSLALSGGPLNEQFFGPGTRLTVL.

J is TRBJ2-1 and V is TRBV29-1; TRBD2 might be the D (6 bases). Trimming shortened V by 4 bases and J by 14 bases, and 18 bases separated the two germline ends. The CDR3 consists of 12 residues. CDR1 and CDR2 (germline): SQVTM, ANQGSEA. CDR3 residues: CSVVSGLSSKFF. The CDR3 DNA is TGCAGCGTTGTAAGCGGGTTGTCGAGCAAGTTCTTC.

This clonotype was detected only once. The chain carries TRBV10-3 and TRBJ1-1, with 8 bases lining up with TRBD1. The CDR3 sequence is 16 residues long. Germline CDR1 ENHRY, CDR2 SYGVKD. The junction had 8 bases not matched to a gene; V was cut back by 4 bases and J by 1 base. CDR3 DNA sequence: TGTGCCATCAGTGGTGGACAGGGTGAGACGAACACTGAAGCTTTCTTT. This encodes CAISGGQGETNTEAFF.

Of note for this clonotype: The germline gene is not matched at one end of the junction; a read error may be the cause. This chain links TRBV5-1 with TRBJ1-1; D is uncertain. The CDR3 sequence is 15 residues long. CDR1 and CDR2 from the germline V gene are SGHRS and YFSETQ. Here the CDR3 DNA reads TGCGCCAACAGCTTGAGTAAGGGAAGAGACACTGAAGCTTTCTTT. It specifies CANSLSKGRDTEAFF.

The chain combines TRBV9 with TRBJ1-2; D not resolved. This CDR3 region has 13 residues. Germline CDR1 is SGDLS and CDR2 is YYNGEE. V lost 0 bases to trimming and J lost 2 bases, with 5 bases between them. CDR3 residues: CASSVASNYGYTF. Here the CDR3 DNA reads TGTGCCAGCAGCGTAGCGTCCAACTATGGCTACACCTTC.

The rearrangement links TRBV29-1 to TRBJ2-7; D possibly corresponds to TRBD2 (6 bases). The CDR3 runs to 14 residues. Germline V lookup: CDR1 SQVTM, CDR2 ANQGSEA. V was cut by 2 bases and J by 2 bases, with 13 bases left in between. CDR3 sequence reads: CSVEYAEGPYEQYF. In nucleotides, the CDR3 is TGCAGCGTTGAATACGCGGAGGGACCCTACGAGCAGTACTTC.

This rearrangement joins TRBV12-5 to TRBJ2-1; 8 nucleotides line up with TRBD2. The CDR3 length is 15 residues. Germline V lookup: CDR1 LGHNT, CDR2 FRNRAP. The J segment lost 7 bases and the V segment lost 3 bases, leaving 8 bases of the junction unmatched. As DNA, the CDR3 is TGTGCTAGTGGTTTCCGAGCGGGAGATCGTAATGAGCAGTTCTTC. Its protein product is CASGFRAGDRNEQFF.

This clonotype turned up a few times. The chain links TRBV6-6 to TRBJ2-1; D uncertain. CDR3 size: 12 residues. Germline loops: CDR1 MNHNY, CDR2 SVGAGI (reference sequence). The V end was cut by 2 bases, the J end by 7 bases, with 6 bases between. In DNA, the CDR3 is TGTGCCAGCAGTTACGCTGGGAATGAGCAGTTCTTC. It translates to CASSYAGNEQFF.

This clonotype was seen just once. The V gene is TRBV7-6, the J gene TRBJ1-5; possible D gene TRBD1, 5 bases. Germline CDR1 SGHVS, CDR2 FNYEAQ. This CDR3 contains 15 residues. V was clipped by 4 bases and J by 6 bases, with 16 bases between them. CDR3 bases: TGTGCCAGCAGCTCCAGCCCCGAGAGGGGTCAGCCCCAGCATTTT. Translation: CASSSSPERGQPQHF.

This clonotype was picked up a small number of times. The CDR3 loop reads CASSNPNLAGVGYEQYF. CDR3 sequence (DNA): TGCGCCAGCAGCAATCCGAACCTAGCGGGAGTCGGATACGAGCAGTACTTC. The gene calls are TRBV5-1 and TRBJ2-7, with 10 nucleotides matching TRBD2. Germline values: CDR1 SGHRS, CDR2 YFSETQ. CDR3 length: 17 residues. V gave up 4 bases and J gave up 4 bases; unmatched junction bases: 14.

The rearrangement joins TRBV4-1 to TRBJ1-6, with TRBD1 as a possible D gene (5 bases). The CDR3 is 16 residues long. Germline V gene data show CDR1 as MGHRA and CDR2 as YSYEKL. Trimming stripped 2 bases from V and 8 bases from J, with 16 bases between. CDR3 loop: CASSQSPGFMDSPLHF. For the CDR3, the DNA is TGCGCCAGCAGCCAATCCCCAGGGTTTATGGATTCACCCCTCCACTTT.

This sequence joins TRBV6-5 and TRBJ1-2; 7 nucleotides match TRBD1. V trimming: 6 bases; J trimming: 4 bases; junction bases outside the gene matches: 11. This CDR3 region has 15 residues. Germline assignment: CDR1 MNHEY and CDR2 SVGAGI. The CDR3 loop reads CASRIYRGLSYGYTF. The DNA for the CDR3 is TGTGCCAGCAGAATATACAGGGGACTTTCCTATGGCTACACCTTC.